The 30 T cell receptor beta chains listed next were all sequenced from one sample in a study of T cells in Graves' hyperthyroidism and ophthalmopathy. What was amplified from RNA transcripts were TCR beta CDR3 regions. The primer set for the first-round RT-PCR of the TCR CDR3 was HTBI. One entry per CDR3 protein results from TCRdb running MiXCR on the multiplex PCR reads. The table shows a few hundred thousand distinct CDR3 sequences, with roughly 50% occurring only once. The sample comprised peripheral blood or thyroid tissue (not recorded which). The origin of the receptors is an adult woman with Graves' disease, either hyperthyroidism or ophthalmopathy (not recorded which).

This clonotype has a handful of counts. The genes are TRBV30 and TRBJ1-1; weak D call: TRBD1 (6 bases). Germline values: CDR1 GTSNPN, CDR2 SVGIG (reference sequence). This CDR3 is built from 12 residues. In DNA form, the CDR3 reads TGTTCGGGGGGCAGAATGAACACTGAAGCTTTCTTT. Its protein product is CSGGRMNTEAFF.

This clonotype was seen a few times. The chain employs TRBV20-1 and TRBJ2-5; D remains ambiguous. The CDR3 runs to 12 residues. The V end lost 5 bases, the J end lost 1 base, and 8 bases lay between the germline ends. Germline lookup yields CDR1 DFQATT and CDR2 SNEGSKA (reference sequence). CDR3 residues: CSARGVQETQYF. The CDR3 coding sequence is TGCAGTGCTCGCGGTGTCCAAGAGACCCAGTACTTC.

This clonotype was recorded many times. This rearrangement joins TRBV29-1 to TRBJ2-3; no reliable D call. The CDR3 runs 11 residues. CDR1 and CDR2 from the germline V gene are SQVTM and ANQGSEA. The germline V and J ends were trimmed by 4 bases and 5 bases, with 7 bases remaining between them. The CDR3 spells CSVGPEDTQYF. In DNA form, the CDR3 reads TGCAGCGTTGGCCCGGAAGATACGCAGTATTTT.

The V gene is TRBV25-1, the J gene TRBJ1-4; tentatively, D is TRBD1 (6 bases). This CDR3 spans 14 amino acids. CDR1 MGHDK and CDR2 SYGVNS come from the germline V gene. V was shortened by 3 bases and J by 8 bases, with 13 bases between the two germline ends. The DNA of the CDR3 is TGTGCCAGCAGTGAGACAGGCCTATTGGAAAAACTGTTTTTT. Its protein product is CASSETGLLEKLFF.

There are a few counts of this clonotype. The V call is TRBV7-4, the J call TRBJ1-1; D not certain. The CDR3 loop spans 15 amino acids. Germline V gives CDR1 SGHVT, CDR2 SQSDAQ. The germline V and J ends were trimmed by 1 base and 0 bases, with 9 bases remaining between them. The CDR3 region is CASSLVPTVNTEAFF. The DNA of the CDR3 is TGTGCCAGCAGCTTAGTCCCGACGGTGAACACTGAAGCTTTCTTT.

This clonotype came up many times. This chain uses TRBV12-3 or TRBV12-4 with TRBJ2-7, with 11 bases aligning to TRBD1. The CDR3 has 14 residues. V dropped 3 bases and J dropped 6; count of bases not matched to a gene: 4. In DNA, the CDR3 is TGTGCCAGCAGTTTCTCCGGGACAGGGGGCGAGCAGTACTTC. It is translated as CASSFSGTGGEQYF.

Ten or more counts support this clonotype. V usage is TRBV4-1 and J usage is TRBJ1-1, with unresolved D. Germline V gives CDR1 MGHRA, CDR2 YSYEKL. The CDR3 is made up of 14 amino acids. With 2 bases removed from V and 1 base from J, the gap between germline ends came to 8 bases. The CDR3 region has the DNA TGCGCCAGCAGCCAATTGCCGGGGAACACTGAAGCTTTCTTT. Amino acid sequence: CASSQLPGNTEAFF.

The J gene is TRBJ1-1, the V gene TRBV6-1; D is ambiguous. V lost 7 bases and J lost 12, with 18 bases in between. Germline values: CDR1 MNHNS, CDR2 SASEGT. There are 12 residues in the CDR3. DNA for the CDR3: TGTGCCAGCAACCGGGCCGGGGATTGGACTTTCTTT. Its translation: CASNRAGDWTFF.

This chain uses TRBV10-3 with TRBJ1-5; perhaps TRBD1 as D (5 bases). The length of the CDR3 is 13 residues. The V gene's germline CDR1 is ENHRY and CDR2 SYGVKD. Trimming removed 8 bases at V and 1 base at J, with 9 bases between. Here the CDR3 reads CAIAGGSNQPQHF. The CDR3 coding sequence is TGTGCCATCGCGGGGGGGAGCAATCAGCCCCAGCATTTT.

The chain employs TRBV7-3 and TRBJ2-5; D is undetermined. Trimming pared 2 bases from V and 5 bases from J, leaving 9 bases between. Germline V CDR1 and CDR2: SGHTA, FQGTGA. CDR3 length equals 13 residues. The CDR3 bases are TGTGCCAGCAGCTTAGCCCTCTGGGAGACCCAGTACTTC. Amino acid sequence: CASSLALWETQYF.

This chain connects TRBV10-2 to TRBJ2-5; possibly TRBD1 or TRBD2 for D (5 bases each). Trimming cost V 2 bases and J 9 bases, with 28 bases left between them. The CDR3 has 18 residues. Germline values: CDR1 WSHSY, CDR2 SAAADI. CDR3 in amino acids: CASSEPKHLGGSDQPQYF. The CDR3 region has the DNA TGCGCCAGCAGTGAGCCTAAACACCTTGGGGGTAGTGATCAGCCCCAGTACTTC.

The chain combines TRBV29-1 with TRBJ1-2; 10 bases are a match to TRBD1. Germline V lookup: CDR1 SQVTM, CDR2 ANQGSEA. After removal of 3 bases from V and 8 bases from J, the junction contained 9 bases not matched to a gene. This CDR3 has 14 residues. The CDR3 sequence is CSVDRDRGSDGYTF. CDR3 bases: TGCAGCGTTGACCGGGACAGGGGATCGGACGGCTACACCTTC. Together with reference TRBV29-1 and TRBJ1-2, the CDR3 gives the full variable domain: SAVISQKPSRDICQRGTSLTIQCQVDSQVTMMFWYRQQPGQSLTLIATANQGSEATYESGFVIDKFPISRPNLTFSTLTVSNMSPEDSSIYLCSVDRDRGSDGYTFGSGTRLTVV.

This clonotype was detected ten times or more. CDR3 nucleotide sequence: TGCGCCAGCAGCCTAAACGTGGGGGCGCCTGAAGCTTTCTTT. This sequence encodes CASSLNVGAPEAFF. The gene calls are TRBV4-1 and TRBJ1-1; TRBD1 might be the D (6 bases). V was clipped by 4 bases and J by 6 bases, with 15 bases between them. The CDR3 is 14 residues long. In germline, CDR1 is MGHRA, CDR2 YSYEKL.

This clonotype has just a few counts. The V and J genes are TRBV25-1 and TRBJ1-1; maybe TRBD1 (5 bases). The CDR3 sequence is 13 residues long. Germline CDR1 MGHDK, CDR2 SYGVNS. Trimming stripped 5 bases from V and 4 bases from J, with 11 bases between. The CDR3 is CASSSIGGTEAFF. Here the CDR3 DNA reads TGTGCCAGCAGTTCAATTGGGGGCACTGAAGCTTTCTTT.

The chain is built from TRBV2 and TRBJ1-3; D remains ambiguous. From germline, CDR1 is SNHLY and CDR2 FYNNEI. The CDR3 loop spans 15 amino acids. The ends were cut back, 3 bases at V and 0 bases at J, with 9 bases in the middle. CDR3: CASSDGRFSGNTIYF. CDR3 coding DNA: TGTGCCAGCAGTGATGGACGGTTCTCTGGAAACACCATATATTTT. Variable domain in full (rest from reference TRBV2 and TRBJ1-3): EPEVTQTPSHQVTQMGQEVILRCVPISNHLYFYWYRQILGQKVEFLVSFYNNEISEKSEIFDDQFSVERPDGSNFTLKIRSTKLEDSAMYFCASSDGRFSGNTIYFGEGSWLTVV.

A word on this clonotype: A clone one base away is much larger, so this may be a read error. This chain connects TRBV20-1 to TRBJ2-7; 7 nucleotides agree with TRBD2. Germline V gene lookup returns CDR1 DFQATT and CDR2 SNEGSKA (reference sequence). The CDR3 is 15 residues long. Here the CDR3 reads CGASSGWGEGNEQYF. The CDR3, as DNA: TGCGGTGCTAGTTCAGGTTGGGGGGAGGGAAACGAGCAGTACTTC.

This clonotype was counted only a few times. The chain combines TRBV6-5 with TRBJ1-1; tentatively, D is TRBD1 (6 bases). Trimming pared 10 bases from V and 5 bases from J, leaving 20 bases between. This CDR3 comprises 14 residues. Germline assignment: CDR1 MNHEY and CDR2 SVGAGI. CDR3 protein: CAINDGQYRTEAFF. The CDR3 nucleotides are TGTGCCATCAATGACGGACAGTACCGGACTGAAGCTTTCTTT.

This chain uses TRBV29-1 with TRBJ2-2, with TRBD2 identical over 7 bases. CDR1 is SQVTM and CDR2 is ANQGSEA in the germline V gene. V was pared by 4 bases and J by 4 bases, with 6 bases of the junction left unmatched. CDR3 length equals 14 residues. The CDR3 reads CSVGAGVPTGELFF. CDR3 nucleotides: TGCAGCGTTGGGGCGGGAGTTCCCACCGGGGAGCTGTTTTTT.

The rearrangement joins TRBV29-1 to TRBJ2-2; 16 nucleotides agree with TRBD2. V lost 6 bases and J lost 4; bases outside the gene matches: 2. The CDR3 covers 15 residues. Germline V lookup: CDR1 SQVTM, CDR2 ANQGSEA. CDR3 loop: CSVGLAGGSTGELFF. DNA of the CDR3: TGCAGCGTGGGACTAGCGGGAGGGAGCACCGGGGAGCTGTTTTTT.

CDR3 residues: CSASGDREKLFF. CDR3 nucleotides: TGCAGTGCTAGTGGGGACAGAGAAAAACTGTTTTTT. This sequence joins TRBV20-1 and TRBJ1-4; 7 bases are shared with TRBD1. From germline, CDR1 is DFQATT and CDR2 SNEGSKA (reference sequence). The CDR3 loop spans 12 amino acids. Trimming removed 3 bases from V and 8 bases from J; junction bases left unmatched: 3.

This clonotype was observed at least ten times. J is TRBJ1-5 and V is TRBV4-2; 7 bases map to TRBD1. There are 16 residues in the CDR3. The germline CDR1 and CDR2 sequences are LGHNA and YNFKEQ. J lost 4 bases, V lost 1 base, and 7 bases had no gene match. In DNA, the CDR3 is TGTGCCAGCAGCCAAGCGACGGACAGGATTAATCAGCCCCAGCATTTT. This gives the protein CASSQATDRINQPQHF.

In regard to this clonotype: Relative to the germline gene, one junction end is altered; a read error may explain this. This sequence joins TRBV6-4 and TRBJ2-1, with 8 nucleotides matching TRBD2. The germline gives CDR1 MRHNA, CDR2 SNTAGT. The CDR3 is 16 amino acids. CDR3 coding DNA: TGTGCCAGCAGCGACTCGGGGGGGACGGGGAACAATGAGCAGTTCTTC. Protein sequence: CASSDSGGTGNNEQFF.

The chain links TRBV12-3 or TRBV12-4 to TRBJ1-5; a possible D gene is TRBD1 (5 bases). The CDR3 is 14 residues long. The germline V and J ends were trimmed by 3 bases and 4 bases, with 10 bases remaining between them. The CDR3 bases are TGTGCCAGCAGTTTTATCGGGGGAAATCAGCCCCAGCATTTT. Protein: CASSFIGGNQPQHF.

As regards this clonotype: Since a much larger clone is just one base distant, this may be a read error. The rearrangement joins TRBV6-5 to TRBJ1-1; TRBD1 agrees at 8 bases. The CDR3 totals 17 residues. CDR1 and CDR2 from the germline V gene are MNHEY and SVGAGI. The DNA of the CDR3 is TGTGCCAGCAGTAAGCAGGGGGCAGGGGGAGAGAACACTGAAGCTCTCTTT. Protein sequence: CASSKQGAGGENTEALF.

For the CDR3, the DNA is TGTGCCAGCAGCTTAGGGACAGGGACGGCCTATAATTCACCCCTCCACTTT. This encodes CASSLGTGTAYNSPLHF. The rearrangement uses TRBV7-3 and TRBJ1-6; 9 bases are a match to TRBD1. This CDR3 is built from 17 residues. J gave up 2 bases and V 2 bases, and 4 bases lay outside the gene matches. Germline V gives CDR1 SGHTA, CDR2 FQGTGA.

The sample holds many counts of this clonotype. The chain links TRBV9 to TRBJ2-7, with 9 positions matching TRBD2. V shed 0 bases, J shed 6 bases, and the junction held 4 bases outside the gene matches. From germline, CDR1 is SGDLS and CDR2 YYNGEE. This CDR3 has 14 residues. The CDR3 nucleotides read TGTGCCAGCAGCGTAGGTAGCGGGAGCGGCGAGCAGTACTTC. Encoded protein: CASSVGSGSGEQYF.

Comment on this clonotype: A read error may be the cause here, since a much bigger clone is one base away. The chain employs TRBV19 and TRBJ1-2; D uncertain. Germline assignment: CDR1 LNHDA and CDR2 SQIVND (reference sequence). The CDR3 consists of 17 residues. CDR3: CASSILGSLRNSYGYAF. The CDR3 nucleotides read TGTGCCAGTAGTATCTTGGGATCCTTAAGGAACTCCTATGGCTACGCCTTC.

This clonotype came up once. The chain is built from TRBV6-5 and TRBJ2-5; D is tentatively TRBD1 or TRBD2 (5 bases each). V lost 10 bases and J 4 bases, leaving 22 bases between the germline ends. From germline, CDR1 is MNHEY and CDR2 SVGAGI. The CDR3 length is 15 residues. CDR3 protein: CATPGEGPWPETQYF. In nucleotides, the CDR3 is TGTGCCACCCCAGGAGAGGGACCCTGGCCAGAGACCCAGTACTTC.

The table lists this clonotype with many counts. The rearrangement joins TRBV10-3 to TRBJ1-2, with D perhaps matching TRBD1 (6 bases). Per the germline V gene, CDR1 is ENHRY and CDR2 is SYGVKD. V lost 0 bases, J lost 5 bases, and 19 bases lay in between. There are 17 residues in the CDR3. This CDR3 is CAISESKGTFGIYGYTF. The CDR3 nucleotides read TGTGCCATCAGTGAGTCGAAAGGGACATTCGGGATTTATGGCTACACCTTC.

A remark on this clonotype: A read error may explain this, as a much larger clone is one base away. The gene calls are TRBV6-5 and TRBJ1-5, with 7 nucleotides matching TRBD1. The J segment lost 6 bases and the V segment lost 5 bases, leaving 10 bases of the junction unmatched. CDR1 is MNHEY and CDR2 is SVGAGI in the germline V gene. The CDR3 runs 15 residues. As DNA, the CDR3 is TGTGCCAGCAGTAAACCAGGGGGGCGCGTTCAGCCCCAGCATTTT. Encoded protein: CASSKPGGRVQPQHF.